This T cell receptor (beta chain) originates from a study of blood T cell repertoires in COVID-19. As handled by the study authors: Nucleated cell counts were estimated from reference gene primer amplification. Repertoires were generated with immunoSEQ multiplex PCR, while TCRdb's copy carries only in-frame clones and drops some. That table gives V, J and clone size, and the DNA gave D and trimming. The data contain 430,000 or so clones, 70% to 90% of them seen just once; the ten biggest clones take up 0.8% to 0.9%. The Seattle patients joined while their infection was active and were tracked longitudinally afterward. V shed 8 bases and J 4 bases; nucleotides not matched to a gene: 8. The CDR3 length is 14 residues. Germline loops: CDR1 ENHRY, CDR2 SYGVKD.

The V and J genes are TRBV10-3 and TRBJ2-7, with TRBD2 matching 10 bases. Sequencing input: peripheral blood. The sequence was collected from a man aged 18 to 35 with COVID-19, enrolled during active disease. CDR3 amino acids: CAIAPSGGEYEQYF. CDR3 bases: TGTGCCATCGCCCCTAGCGGGGGTGAATACGAGCAGTACTTC.